This TCR beta chain was sequenced for a study of cytomegalovirus exposure and HLA in healthy donors. There are 14 residues in the CDR3. CDR1 is MNHNS, CDR2 SASEGT, per germline. V was shortened by 3 bases and J by 7 bases, with 15 bases between the two germline ends. The PCR used 60 Vbeta and 13 Jbeta primers. Clones were sequenced by immunoSEQ multiplex PCR, and TCRdb holds only the in-frame ones, with some missing. The sample lists about 59,000 clones, over 70% occurring once. The sequence was obtained from a woman aged 40 to 50 in good health and CMV-seronegative. The V call is TRBV6-1, the J call TRBJ1-2; possible D gene TRBD1, 5 bases. Sequencing was performed on PBMCs. The CDR3 DNA follows: TGTGCCAGCAGTGATGCAGGGTGGCGCGGTGGCTACACCTTC. Protein product: CASSDAGWRGGYTF.